The present entry profiles one T cell receptor (beta chain) with its context. The target antigen is unknown. The identical CDR3 is also encoded by other nucleotide sequences in the sample. The data derive from a study of shared clonotypes between healthy human individuals. Study outcomes and limitations: Relative to their counterparts shared across all four donors, non-shared clonotypes exhibited diminished generation probabilities.

Germline lookup yields CDR1 SEHNR and CDR2 FQNEAQ (reference sequence). CDR3 size: 12 residues. V lost 4 bases and J lost 6, with 8 bases in between. The repertoire was sequenced with immunoSEQ multiplex PCR; TCRdb's copy has only in-frame clones and lacks some. The profile shows millions of clones, more than 80% of them singletons. This TCR was sampled from a man between 18 and 29 years old in good health. Some clones in this sample may be carry-over from other donors' samples. The V and J genes are TRBV7-9 and TRBJ2-3, with unresolved D. The source material was naive CD4+ T cells from PBMCs. The sample's subset: CD45RA+ positively selected. In DNA, the CDR3 is TGTGCCAGCAGCTCAAGAGCGGATACGCAGTATTTT. It specifies CASSSRADTQYF.